Reported below is one T cell receptor beta chain. One end of the junction varies from germline; a read error may be responsible. Membership in each cohort depended on participant-reported clinical history. The data were obtained in a study of blood T cell repertoires in COVID-19. Study context: Samples taken during acute and convalescent COVID-19 were collected in the United States, Italy and Spain. In each case, the material was cDNA or gDNA derived from T cells, B-cell-depleted T cells, or PBMCs.

This CDR3 region has 14 residues. From germline, CDR1 is SGHDT and CDR2 YYEEEE. The assay was immunoSEQ multiplex PCR, and TCRdb's table has in-frame clones only and misses some. This sample has about 240,000 clones, with around four fifths found just once. V gene TRBV5-6 combines with J gene TRBJ1-1, with 7 nucleotides matching TRBD1. The source of this sequence is a woman aged 40 to 50 who had been exposed to COVID-19. The source material was PBMCs or T cells enriched from blood (not recorded which). Here the CDR3 reads CASRLGQKNTEAFF. CDR3 DNA: TGTGCCAGCAGATTGGGACAGAAGAACACTGAAGCTTTCTTT.